The present entry profiles one T cell receptor beta chain with its context. Germline assignment: CDR1 LGHDT and CDR2 YNNKEL (reference sequence). The V end was cut by 0 bases, the J end by 6 bases, with 6 bases between. This CDR3 comprises 12 residues. TCRdb re-called the RT-PCR reads with MiXCR, one entry per CDR3 protein. Among about 230,000 distinct CDR3 sequences listed, 13% to 15% were seen once. The data were taken from a study of patients and donors after allogeneic stem cell transplantation. This receptor was identified in a human donor who was either an allogeneic HSCT recipient or a stem cell or donor lymphocyte infusion donor (not recorded which). It is not recorded whose cells these are; they may come from a transplant donor. The specimen sequenced was blood, either unsorted or a sorted T cell fraction (not recorded which). V is TRBV3-1 and J is TRBJ2-7, with D uncertain. The CDR3, as DNA: TGTGCCAGCAGCCAAGACCCGGGCGAGCAGTACTTC. This codes for CASSQDPGEQYF.